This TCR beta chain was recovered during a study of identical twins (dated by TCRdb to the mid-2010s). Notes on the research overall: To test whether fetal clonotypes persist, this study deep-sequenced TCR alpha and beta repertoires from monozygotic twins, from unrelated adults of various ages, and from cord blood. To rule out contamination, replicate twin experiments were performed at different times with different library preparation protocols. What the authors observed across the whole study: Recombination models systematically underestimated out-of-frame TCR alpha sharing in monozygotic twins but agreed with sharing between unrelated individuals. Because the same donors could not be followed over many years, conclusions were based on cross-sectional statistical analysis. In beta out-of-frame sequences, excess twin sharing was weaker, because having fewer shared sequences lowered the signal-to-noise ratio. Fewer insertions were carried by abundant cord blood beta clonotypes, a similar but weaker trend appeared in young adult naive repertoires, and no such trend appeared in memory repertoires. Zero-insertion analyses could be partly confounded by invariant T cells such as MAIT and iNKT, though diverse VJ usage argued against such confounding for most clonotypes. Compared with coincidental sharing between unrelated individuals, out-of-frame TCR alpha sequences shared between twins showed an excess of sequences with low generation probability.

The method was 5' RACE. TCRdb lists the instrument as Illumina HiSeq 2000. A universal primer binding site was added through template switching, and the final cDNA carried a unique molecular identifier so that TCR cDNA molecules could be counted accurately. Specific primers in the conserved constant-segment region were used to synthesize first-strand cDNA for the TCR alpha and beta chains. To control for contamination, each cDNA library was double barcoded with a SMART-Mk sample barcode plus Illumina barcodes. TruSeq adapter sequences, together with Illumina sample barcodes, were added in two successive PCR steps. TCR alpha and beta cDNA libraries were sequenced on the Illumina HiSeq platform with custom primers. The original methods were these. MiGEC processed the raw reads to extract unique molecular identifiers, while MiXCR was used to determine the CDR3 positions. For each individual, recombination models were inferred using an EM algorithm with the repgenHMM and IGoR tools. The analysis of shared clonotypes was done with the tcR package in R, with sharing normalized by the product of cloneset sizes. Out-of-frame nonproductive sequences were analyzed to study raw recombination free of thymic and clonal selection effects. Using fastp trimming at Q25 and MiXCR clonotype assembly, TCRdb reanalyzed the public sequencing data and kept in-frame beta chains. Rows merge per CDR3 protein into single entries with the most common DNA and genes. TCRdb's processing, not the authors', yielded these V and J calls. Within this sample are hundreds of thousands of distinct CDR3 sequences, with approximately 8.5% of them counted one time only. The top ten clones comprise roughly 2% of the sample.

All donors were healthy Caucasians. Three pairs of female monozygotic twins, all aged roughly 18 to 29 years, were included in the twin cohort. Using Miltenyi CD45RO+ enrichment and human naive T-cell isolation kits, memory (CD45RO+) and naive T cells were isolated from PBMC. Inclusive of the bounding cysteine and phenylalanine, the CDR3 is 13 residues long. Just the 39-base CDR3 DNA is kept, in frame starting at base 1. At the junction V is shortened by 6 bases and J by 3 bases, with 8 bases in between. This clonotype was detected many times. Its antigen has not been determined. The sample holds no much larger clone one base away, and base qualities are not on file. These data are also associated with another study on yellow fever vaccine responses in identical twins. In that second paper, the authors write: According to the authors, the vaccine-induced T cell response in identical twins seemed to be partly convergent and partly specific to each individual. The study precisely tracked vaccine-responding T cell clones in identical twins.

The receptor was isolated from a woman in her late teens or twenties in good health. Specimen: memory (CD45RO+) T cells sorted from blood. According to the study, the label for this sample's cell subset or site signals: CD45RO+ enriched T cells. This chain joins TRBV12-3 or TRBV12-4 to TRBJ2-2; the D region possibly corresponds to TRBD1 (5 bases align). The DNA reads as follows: TGTGCCAGCAGGCCACAGGACACCGGGGAGCTGTTTTTT. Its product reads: CASRPQDTGELFF.